The next 6 T cell receptor beta chains were all read from a single sample in a study of response to subunit inactivated influenza vaccine. One entry per CDR3 protein, called by TCRdb with MiXCR from the RT-PCR reads. The sample includes approximately 700,000 distinct CDR3 sequences, approximately 15% of them seen just once. The source material was PBMCs from blood, sampled about 12 days after vaccination. These receptors were obtained from a man between 45 and 60 years old who received an inactivated influenza vaccine.

This clonotype was seen repeatedly, ten times or more. The V and J genes are TRBV20-1 and TRBJ2-3, with D possibly TRBD2 on 6 matching bases. V lost 3 bases and J lost 0, with 10 bases in between. The CDR3 runs to 14 residues. Germline CDR1 reads DFQATT; CDR2 reads SNEGSKA (reference sequence). CDR3 amino acids: CSARRGASTDTQYF. The DNA for the CDR3 is TGCAGTGCTAGGCGCGGGGCTAGCACAGATACGCAGTATTTT.

The chain links TRBV7-9 to TRBJ1-1; D might be TRBD1 (5 bases). In germline, CDR1 is SEHNR, CDR2 FQNEAQ (reference sequence). Trimming left V 6 bases short and J 3 bases short, with 14 bases between. CDR3 length: 14 amino acids. DNA of the CDR3: TGTGCCAGCAGTTGGGGGGGTACGGACACTGAAGCTTTCTTT. It is translated as CASSWGGTDTEAFF.

This clonotype occurred a few times. V and J are TRBV14 and TRBJ2-7, with 7 bases that match TRBD1. The germline V gene has CDR1 SGHDN and CDR2 FVKESK. The CDR3 has 14 residues. V was clipped by 6 bases and J by 3 bases; unmatched bases: 8. In DNA form, the CDR3 reads TGTGCCAGCAGTGGGACAGACTATTACTACGAGCAGTACTTC. Its protein product is CASSGTDYYYEQYF.

The chain links TRBV14 to TRBJ1-1; D call uncertain. With 4 bases removed from V and 6 bases from J, the gap between germline ends came to 9 bases. This CDR3 contains 12 residues. The germline CDR1 and CDR2 sequences are SGHDN and FVKESK. The CDR3 DNA sequence: TGTGCCAGCAGCCGACAAGAAGCTGAAGCTTTCTTT. Its protein product is CASSRQEAEAFF.

This clonotype was detected only a few times. This rearrangement joins TRBV5-6 to TRBJ1-2, with 9 bases fitting TRBD1. The CDR3 has 13 amino acids. The trim removed 2 bases at V and 6 bases at J, leaving 2 bases unmatched. In germline, CDR1 is SGHDT, CDR2 YYEEEE. Written as DNA, the CDR3 is TGTGCCAGCAGCTTCAGGACAGGGGATGGCTACACCTTC. The encoded protein is CASSFRTGDGYTF. Together with reference TRBV5-6 and TRBJ1-2, the CDR3 gives the full variable domain: DAGVTQSPTHLIKTRGQQVTLRCSPKSGHDTVSWYQQALGQGPQFIFQYYEEEERQRGNFPDRFSGHQFPNYSSELNVNALLLGDSALYLCASSFRTGDGYTFGSGTRLTVV.

This clonotype was counted a few times. The chain recombines TRBV5-1 with TRBJ2-1, with D unresolved. In germline, CDR1 is SGHRS, CDR2 YFSETQ. CDR3 length: 15 residues. V lost 0 bases and J 4 bases, leaving 11 bases between the germline ends. CDR3 protein: CASSLDPASYNEQFF. The CDR3 DNA is TGCGCCAGCAGCTTGGACCCCGCCTCGTACAATGAGCAGTTCTTC.